The clone carrying this T cell receptor beta chain was seen more than once but under ten times. The CDR3 spans 14 residues. The V gene's germline CDR1 is DFQATT and CDR2 SNEGSKA (reference sequence). Unmatched junction bases numbered 8, after V lost 6 bases and J lost 7 bases. This sample was included in a study of T cells after yellow fever vaccination. Study at large: Any fraction with a low cell number was prepared using SMART-Seq v4 Ultra Low Input.

MiXCR, applied by TCRdb to the 5' RACE reads, yields one record per CDR3 protein. The data contain 400,000 or so distinct CDR3 sequences, under 20% of them singletons. The genes are TRBV20-1 and TRBJ2-1; TRBD2 aligns across 11 bases. Sequenced material: PBMCs, taken before the yellow fever booster vaccination. The sequence was obtained from a man aged 18-30 years who received the YFV17D yellow fever vaccine. CDR3 sequence: CSAYASGGPNEQFF. The CDR3 coding sequence is TGCAGTGCCTACGCTAGCGGGGGGCCAAATGAGCAGTTCTTC.